This entry lists 30 T cell receptor beta chains sequenced from one sample in a study of blood T cell repertoires in COVID-19. Method: immunoSEQ multiplex PCR; TCRdb's copy keeps in-frame clones and lacks some. The data contain 200,000 to 250,000 clones, approximately 87% of them singletons. The source material was peripheral blood. These receptors came from a woman aged 45-59 years with acute or convalescent COVID-19.

This clone was detected only once. The chain links TRBV7-9 to TRBJ1-2, with D possibly matching TRBD1 (5 bases). The germline V gene encodes CDR1 SEHNR and CDR2 FQNEAQ (reference sequence). This CDR3 has 16 residues. V was trimmed by 6 bases and J by 4 bases, leaving 21 bases between them. This chain's CDR3 is CASSPSAGRITYGYTF. The CDR3 DNA reads TGTGCCAGCAGTCCATCGGCGGGACGGATAACCTATGGCTACACCTTC.

The gene calls are TRBV6-2 or TRBV6-3 and TRBJ1-6, with D unclear. The length of the CDR3 is 13 residues. Germline V CDR1 and CDR2: MNHEY, SVGEGT. V was cut by 6 bases and J by 8 bases, with 11 bases left in between. In nucleotides, the CDR3 is TGTGCCAGCAGCTCCACTTTGGATTCACCCCTCCACTTT. It yields the protein CASSSTLDSPLHF.

This rearrangement joins TRBV7-2 to TRBJ2-5; 13 bases line up with TRBD2. The CDR3 contains 16 residues. Trimming cost V 5 bases and J 5 bases; bases outside gene matches: 8. Germline V gene data show CDR1 as SGHTA and CDR2 as FQGNSA. Here the CDR3 reads CASSLQTSGGRETQYF. The CDR3 DNA sequence: TGTGCCAGCAGCCTTCAGACTAGCGGGGGGCGGGAGACCCAGTACTTC.

The CDR3 nucleotides are TGCAGTGCTAGTAGAGGACAAATCAATCAGCCCCAGCATTTT. Its protein is CSASRGQINQPQHF. V usage is TRBV20-1 and J usage is TRBJ1-5, with D tentatively TRBD1 (5 bases). V was pared by 3 bases and J by 3 bases, with 12 bases between. CDR1 is DFQATT, CDR2 SNEGSKA, per germline (reference sequence). There are 14 residues in the CDR3.

The chain employs TRBV19 and TRBJ1-1, with 7 positions matching TRBD1. CDR1 is LNHDA and CDR2 is SQIVND in the germline V gene (reference sequence). J was trimmed by 5 bases and V by 1 base; bases with no gene match: 7. The CDR3 is 15 amino acids. CDR3: CASSIGTGGRTEAFF. In DNA, the CDR3 is TGTGCCAGTAGTATAGGGACAGGCGGACGTACTGAAGCTTTCTTT.

The V gene is TRBV6-5, the J gene TRBJ1-1; 8 bases are a match to TRBD1. Looked up from germline, CDR1 is MNHEY and CDR2 is SVGAGI. The V and J ends lost 0 bases and 3 bases, in that order; junction bases with no gene match: 6. The CDR3 contains 16 residues. The CDR3 DNA is TGTGCCAGCAGTTACTCCCCAGGGGGCATCGACACTGAAGCTTTCTTT. Protein: CASSYSPGGIDTEAFF.

The chain carries TRBV30 and TRBJ1-1, with TRBD1 matching over 8 bases. The germline CDR1 and CDR2 sequences are GTSNPN and SVGIG (reference sequence). The junction had 7 bases not matched to a gene; V was cut back by 0 bases and J by 10 bases. CDR3 length: 13 residues. In DNA, the CDR3 is TGTGCCTGGAGTGTAAGGCAGGGGGCGGGAGCTTTCTTT. Amino acids: CAWSVRQGAGAFF.

The genes are TRBV12-5 and TRBJ2-1; 13 bases map to TRBD2. CDR1 is LGHNT, CDR2 FRNRAP, per germline. The ends lost 6 bases at V and 9 bases at J; junction bases unmatched: 8. This CDR3 has 15 residues. The CDR3 is CASGPGLAGVGEQFF. The CDR3 bases are TGTGCTAGTGGCCCTGGACTAGCGGGAGTGGGTGAGCAGTTCTTC.

This clone was seen just once. The chain uses TRBV7-2 and TRBJ1-1; 7 nucleotides match TRBD1. Germline V gene sequence: CDR1 SGHTA, CDR2 FQGNSA. The CDR3 covers 13 residues. Losses at the gene ends were 5 bases for V and 5 bases for J; bases not matched to a gene: 5. The CDR3 reads CASSTEQGTEAFF. CDR3 nucleotide sequence: TGTGCCAGCAGCACTGAACAGGGGACTGAAGCTTTCTTT.

This clone was observed a single time. The chain recombines TRBV2 with TRBJ2-1; TRBD2 is a possible D gene (6 bases). The ends were cut back, 6 bases at V and 6 bases at J, with 12 bases in the middle. From germline, CDR1 is SNHLY and CDR2 FYNNEI. The CDR3 contains 13 residues. The CDR3 protein is CASRATSTNEQFF. The CDR3 bases are TGTGCCAGCAGGGCCACTAGCACCAATGAGCAGTTCTTC.

The chain combines TRBV27 with TRBJ2-3, with 8 bases that match TRBD1. Germline V gene data show CDR1 as MNHEY and CDR2 as SMNVEV (reference sequence). Unmatched junction bases numbered 12, after V lost 5 bases and J lost 2 bases. The CDR3 has 17 amino acids. The CDR3 DNA sequence: TGTGCCAGCAGTCCCCGGACAGGGCAGAGGGCCACAGATACGCAGTATTTT. This translates into CASSPRTGQRATDTQYF.

The rearrangement joins TRBV7-2 to TRBJ2-7; the match to TRBD2 covers 12 bases. The CDR3 spans 15 residues. Looked up from germline, CDR1 is SGHTA and CDR2 is FQGNSA. The J segment lost 3 bases and the V segment lost 1 base, leaving 1 base of the junction unmatched. This CDR3 reads CASSLVLAGGYEQYF. The CDR3 DNA is TGTGCCAGCAGCTTAGTACTAGCGGGAGGCTACGAGCAGTACTTC.

In its sample, this clone was seen once. CDR3 protein: CAWSSGQYSNQPQHF. The DNA for the CDR3 is TGTGCCTGGAGTTCGGGACAGTATAGCAATCAGCCCCAGCATTTT. The chain is built from TRBV30 and TRBJ1-5, with 7 bases lining up with TRBD1. Losses at the gene ends were 2 bases for V and 0 bases for J; bases not matched to a gene: 4. This CDR3 contains 15 residues. The germline gives CDR1 GTSNPN, CDR2 SVGIG (reference sequence).

The genes are TRBV7-2 and TRBJ1-1, with D tentatively TRBD1 (5 bases). V lost 5 bases and J 3 bases, leaving 13 bases between the germline ends. The germline gives CDR1 SGHTA, CDR2 FQGNSA. The CDR3 spans 14 residues. The CDR3 sequence is CASSGAFGHTEAFF. CDR3 bases: TGTGCCAGCAGCGGGGCGTTCGGACACACTGAAGCTTTCTTT.

V usage is TRBV7-3 and J usage is TRBJ1-4; the match to TRBD1 covers 8 bases. The CDR3 loop spans 17 amino acids. Germline CDR1 reads SGHTA; CDR2 reads FQGTGA. Trimming at V came to 0 bases and at J to 6 bases, leaving 9 bases not matched to a gene. CDR3 in amino acids: CASSLTAQGALDEKLFF. The DNA of the CDR3 is TGTGCCAGCAGCTTAACCGCTCAGGGGGCCCTTGATGAAAAACTGTTTTTT.

The rearrangement links TRBV5-4 to TRBJ2-6; D is undetermined. The CDR3 is 15 amino acids. V was trimmed by 4 bases and J by 2 bases, leaving 10 bases between them. Germline lookup yields CDR1 SGHNT and CDR2 YYREEE (reference sequence). CDR3 nucleotides: TGTGCCAGCAGCCTACAGTTACCTGGGGCCAACGTCCTGACTTTC. As protein: CASSLQLPGANVLTF.

This clone was counted only a few times. This chain links TRBV19 with TRBJ2-5; TRBD2 matches 7 bases. The CDR3 spans 15 residues. Germline-derived CDR1 and CDR2 are LNHDA and SQIVND (reference sequence). J was trimmed by 4 bases and V by 4 bases; bases with no gene match: 9. CDR3 amino acids: CASSNTGGVTETQYF. The CDR3 DNA reads TGTGCCAGTAGTAATACGGGAGGAGTCACAGAGACCCAGTACTTC.

V is TRBV10-3 and J is TRBJ2-1, with 10 bases matching TRBD2. V gave up 6 bases and J gave up 4 bases; unmatched junction bases: 6. Germline V CDR1 and CDR2: ENHRY, SYGVKD. The CDR3 consists of 15 residues. CDR3 loop: CAISRTSGSYNEQFF. For the CDR3, the DNA is TGTGCCATCAGCCGGACTAGCGGCTCGTACAATGAGCAGTTCTTC.

The chain employs TRBV3-1 (or the pseudogene TRBV3-2) and TRBJ1-3; 11 positions agree with TRBD1. In germline, CDR1 is LGHDT, CDR2 YNNKEL (reference sequence). The CDR3 spans 17 residues. V shed 4 bases, J shed 8 bases, and the junction held 13 bases outside the gene matches. CDR3 residues: CASSRTSGGTGGDTIYF. DNA of the CDR3: TGTGCCAGCAGCCGCACTAGTGGGGGGACAGGGGGAGACACCATATATTTT.

The genes are TRBV9 and TRBJ2-3; 12 bases match TRBD1. CDR3 size: 15 residues. Trimming at V came to 4 bases and at J to 6 bases, leaving 6 bases not matched to a gene. The germline V gene encodes CDR1 SGDLS and CDR2 YYNGEE. CDR3 coding DNA: TGTGCCAGCAGCTGGGGACAGGGGGCGAGGGATACGCAGTATTTT. Encoded protein: CASSWGQGARDTQYF.

The J gene is TRBJ2-7, the V gene TRBV6-5; TRBD1 might be the D (6 bases). V dropped 7 bases and J dropped 0 bases, with 13 bases sitting between them. Germline CDR1 reads MNHEY; CDR2 reads SVGAGI. The CDR3 is 14 amino acids. The CDR3 region is CASTRGTFSYEQYF. The CDR3 DNA follows: TGTGCCAGCACGAGGGGGACCTTCTCCTACGAGCAGTACTTC.

The chain joins TRBV5-1 to TRBJ2-1; 7 bases fit TRBD1. The J segment lost 4 bases and the V segment lost 4 bases, leaving 5 bases of the junction unmatched. The CDR3 runs to 14 residues. Germline CDR1 reads SGHRS; CDR2 reads YFSETQ. CDR3 DNA: TGCGCCAGCAGCGATGGGGACAGATACAATGAGCAGTTCTTC. This translates into CASSDGDRYNEQFF. The whole variable domain, remainder taken from reference TRBV5-1 and TRBJ2-1, is KAGVTQTPRYLIKTRGQQVTLSCSPISGHRSVSWYQQTPGQGLQFLFEYFSETQRNKGNFPGRFSGRQFSNSRSEMNVSTLELGDSALYLCASSDGDRYNEQFFGPGTRLTVL.

The chain uses TRBV10-3 and TRBJ2-2; no firm D call. Trimming removed 10 bases at V and 6 bases at J, with 9 bases between. The CDR3 is 11 residues long. Germline values: CDR1 ENHRY, CDR2 SYGVKD. The CDR3 protein is CANSKAGELFF. CDR3 coding DNA: TGTGCCAACTCGAAAGCCGGGGAGCTGTTTTTT.

The rearrangement joins TRBV7-8 to TRBJ2-7; no clear D gene. The CDR3 totals 14 residues. CDR1 is SGHVS and CDR2 is FQNEAQ in the germline V gene. The germline V and J ends were trimmed by 1 base and 3 bases, with 10 bases remaining between them. This CDR3 is CASSLGDEDYEQYF. The CDR3 DNA reads TGTGCCAGCAGCTTAGGTGACGAGGACTACGAGCAGTACTTC.

The genes are TRBV9 and TRBJ2-2; the match to TRBD1 covers 9 bases. Germline CDR1 SGDLS, CDR2 YYNGEE. This CDR3 spans 14 amino acids. Trimming took 4 bases from V and 6 from J; bases not matched to a gene: 4. For the CDR3, the DNA is TGTGCCAGCAGCCAGAGACAGGGGGCCGGGGAGCTGTTTTTT. Its translation is CASSQRQGAGELFF.

This sequence joins TRBV19 and TRBJ2-3, with D unclear. Germline lookup yields CDR1 LNHDA and CDR2 SQIVND (reference sequence). The CDR3 runs to 15 residues. Trimming removed 2 bases from V and 2 bases from J, with 11 bases in between. CDR3 sequence: CASSIWAQDTDTQYF. In DNA, the CDR3 is TGTGCCAGTAGTATATGGGCGCAGGACACAGATACGCAGTATTTT. Complete variable domain (other parts from reference TRBV19 and TRBJ2-3): DGGITQSPKYLFRKEGQNVTLSCEQNLNHDAMYWYRQDPGQGLRLIYYSQIVNDFQKGDIAEGYSVSREKKESFPLTVTSAQKNPTAFYLCASSIWAQDTDTQYFGPGTRLTVL.

The chain links TRBV27 to TRBJ2-7; 7 nucleotides agree with TRBD2. Germline V gene lookup returns CDR1 MNHEY and CDR2 SMNVEV (reference sequence). With 7 bases clipped from V and 9 bases from J, the junction kept 6 bases outside the gene matches. The CDR3 is 11 residues long. This CDR3 reads CASTFGGVQYF. The DNA of the CDR3 is TGTGCCAGCACTTTTGGGGGGGTGCAGTACTTC.

The chain carries TRBV11-2 and TRBJ1-2; no clear D. The germline V gene encodes CDR1 SGHAT and CDR2 FQNNGV. The CDR3 loop spans 13 amino acids. The V and J ends lost 0 bases and 8 bases respectively, with 10 bases between them. The CDR3 region has the DNA TGTGCCAGCAGCTTAGAGTCACTTGCAGGCTACACCTTC. Residues: CASSLESLAGYTF.

The V call is TRBV11-3, the J call TRBJ1-2, with 12 bases lining up with TRBD1. Germline V gene lookup returns CDR1 SGHNT and CDR2 YENEEA. The CDR3 length is 16 residues. V was pared by 5 bases and J by 4 bases, with 8 bases of the junction left unmatched. The CDR3 bases are TGTGCCAGCAGCCCGGGGCAGGGACAGGGGGCCTATGGCTACACCTTC. Its translation: CASSPGQGQGAYGYTF.

CDR3 loop: CASSPRTSGPSYNEQFF. DNA for the CDR3: TGTGCCAGCAGCCCTAGGACTAGCGGTCCCTCCTACAATGAGCAGTTCTTC. This chain uses TRBV11-3 with TRBJ2-1, with 10 bases aligning to TRBD2. Germline loops: CDR1 SGHNT, CDR2 YENEEA. The CDR3 has 17 amino acids. Losses at the gene ends were 5 bases for V and 0 bases for J; bases not matched to a gene: 7.